These 13 T cell receptor beta chains were all obtained from the same sample, sequenced in a study of blood T cell repertoires in COVID-19 (TCRdb year 2020). Libraries were prepared through the immunoSEQ multiplex PCR assay. TCRdb obtained this table from immuneACCESS and retained in-frame rearrangements with V and J assigned. These tables miss some clones; where compared with another copy, unresolved V genes account for less than half of the shortfall, and the remainder is unexplained. Within this sample are some 350,000 clones, with about four fifths of them counted one time only. Approximately 3% of the sample is held by the ten biggest clonotypes. The material sequenced was peripheral blood. All receptors come from a man aged 30-40 years with active or convalescent COVID-19.

The genes are TRBV28 and TRBJ2-7; 7 bases align to TRBD1. The CDR3 is 14 residues long. Losses at the gene ends were 2 bases for V and 7 bases for J; bases not matched to a gene: 8. The germline CDR1 and CDR2 sequences are MDHEN and SYDVKM. The CDR3 sequence: CASSLQGVVREQYF. DNA of the CDR3: TGTGCCAGCAGTTTACAGGGGGTAGTTAGGGAGCAGTACTTC.

This chain joins TRBV11-3 and TRBJ2-1; TRBD2 matches 10 bases. V shed 4 bases, J shed 4 bases, and the junction held 7 bases outside the gene matches. CDR3 size: 16 residues. Germline V CDR1 and CDR2: SGHNT, YENEEA. The CDR3 DNA follows: TGTGCCAGCAGCTCCGCCGGGACTAGCGTTTACAATGAGCAGTTCTTC. Translation gives CASSSAGTSVYNEQFF.

The rearrangement uses TRBV4-2 and TRBJ1-2; 7 bases fit TRBD1. Germline V gene sequence: CDR1 LGHNA, CDR2 YNFKEQ. This CDR3 is 14 amino acids long. The V and J ends lost 3 bases and 2 bases, in that order; junction bases with no gene match: 3. The CDR3, as DNA: TGTGCCAGCAGCCACGGACAGGCAAACTATGGCTACACCTTC. Translation gives CASSHGQANYGYTF.

The J gene is TRBJ1-6, the V gene TRBV4-3; 9 bases align to TRBD1. The J segment lost 9 bases and the V segment lost 0 bases, leaving 9 bases of the junction unmatched. CDR3 length: 17 amino acids. Germline CDR1 is LGHNA and CDR2 is YSLEER. CDR3 bases: TGCGCCAGCAGCCAAGACACACAGGGGGCACTCGGTTCACCCCTCCACTTT. Its protein is CASSQDTQGALGSPLHF.

This chain connects TRBV28 to TRBJ1-4; D might be TRBD1 (5 bases). The germline V gene encodes CDR1 MDHEN and CDR2 SYDVKM. V gave up 6 bases and J gave up 8 bases, with 13 bases separating them. This CDR3 region has 13 residues. This chain's CDR3 is CASSPPGYEKLFF. The DNA for the CDR3 is TGTGCCAGCAGCCCCCCAGGGTACGAAAAACTGTTTTTT.

Only one count was recorded for this clone. V usage is TRBV28 and J usage is TRBJ2-3; TRBD2 aligns across 9 bases. In germline, CDR1 is MDHEN, CDR2 SYDVKM. CDR3 size: 15 residues. V dropped 3 bases and J dropped 5; count of bases not matched to a gene: 6. The CDR3 protein is CASSFGSGSGDTQYF. In DNA, the CDR3 is TGTGCCAGCAGTTTCGGTAGCGGGAGTGGAGATACGCAGTATTTT.

The chain's CDR3 is CASSLVGLAANEQFF. DNA of the CDR3: TGTGCCAGCAGCTTAGTTGGACTAGCAGCCAATGAGCAGTTCTTC. V gene TRBV11-2 combines with J gene TRBJ2-1; TRBD2 agrees at 8 bases. CDR1 is SGHAT and CDR2 is FQNNGV in the germline V gene. This CDR3 has 15 residues. J lost 6 bases, V lost 1 base, and 5 bases had no gene match.

The chain joins TRBV6-5 to TRBJ2-7; TRBD2 matches 8 bases. Losses at the gene ends were 10 bases for V and 1 base for J; bases not matched to a gene: 6. The CDR3 loop spans 13 amino acids. The germline CDR1 and CDR2 sequences are MNHEY and SVGAGI. In DNA, the CDR3 is TGTGCCACCGAACTAGCGGTTTCCTACGAGCAGTACTTC. Translated: CATELAVSYEQYF.

The V gene is TRBV9, the J gene TRBJ2-6, with a weak D call TRBD2 (6 bases). Germline CDR1 SGDLS, CDR2 YYNGEE. V was cut by 4 bases and J by 0 bases, with 14 bases left in between. The CDR3 has 17 residues. DNA of the CDR3: TGTGCCAGCAGCCCGGGGGAACAGCACTCTGGGGCCAACGTCCTGACTTTC. It codes for CASSPGEQHSGANVLTF.

The chain couples TRBV21-1 to TRBJ1-5; the table calls TRBD1, which could not be checked here. TRBV21-1 is a pseudogene locus. This CDR3 region has 18 residues. The DNA of the CDR3 is TGTGCCAGCAGCAAAGGCATGGGGGACAACCCCCCCAATCAGCCCCAGCATTTT. Its protein is CASSKGMGDNPPNQPQHF.

The V and J genes are TRBV14 and TRBJ2-5, with 8 bases identical to TRBD2. J gave up 1 base and V 2 bases, and 6 bases lay outside the gene matches. Germline CDR1 SGHDN, CDR2 FVKESK. The CDR3 loop spans 16 amino acids. CDR3 residues: CASSQWLSGAQETQYF. Here the CDR3 DNA reads TGTGCCAGCAGCCAATGGCTTAGCGGGGCCCAAGAGACCCAGTACTTC.

The chain carries TRBV10-3 and TRBJ1-1, with TRBD1 identical over 9 bases. Germline CDR1 is ENHRY and CDR2 is SYGVKD. The CDR3 length is 17 residues. V dropped 5 bases and J dropped 6; count of bases not matched to a gene: 16. The CDR3 loop reads CAISYYRDREVGAEAFF. In DNA form, the CDR3 reads TGTGCCATCAGTTACTACCGGGACAGGGAGGTTGGCGCTGAAGCTTTCTTT.

This chain links TRBV2 with TRBJ1-5, with 7 positions matching TRBD1. J gave up 2 bases and V 3 bases, and 7 bases lay outside the gene matches. This CDR3 is 16 amino acids long. Germline CDR1 and CDR2: SNHLY and FYNNEI. The CDR3 loop is CASSDRAGGGNQPQHF. As DNA, the CDR3 is TGTGCCAGCAGTGATCGAGCAGGGGGAGGCAATCAGCCCCAGCATTTT.